This TCR beta chain originates from a study of blood T cell repertoires in COVID-19. This clone has more than one count but fewer than ten. The V and J ends lost 5 bases and 3 bases respectively, with 16 bases between them. The germline CDR1 and CDR2 sequences are SEHNR and FQNEAQ (reference sequence). The CDR3 runs to 15 residues. Using immunoSEQ multiplex PCR, the repertoire was profiled, and TCRdb retains in-frame clones only, with some absent. The sample has 65,000 to 90,000 clones, approximately 80% seen once. This receptor was taken from an older man with active or convalescent COVID-19. Sequenced: peripheral blood. The chain links TRBV7-9 to TRBJ1-1; D is possibly TRBD1 (6 bases). The CDR3 bases are TGTGCCAGCAGCAGGCGACAGGAGTGGGACACTGAAGCTTTCTTT. This codes for CASSRRQEWDTEAFF. Together with reference TRBV7-9 and TRBJ1-1, the CDR3 gives the full variable domain: DTGVSQNPRHKITKRGQNVTFRCDPISEHNRLYWYRQTLGQGPEFLTYFQNEAQLEKSRLLSDRFSAERPKGSFSTLEIQRTEQGDSAMYLCASSRRQEWDTEAFFGQGTRLTVV.